The rows below give T cell receptor beta chains drawn from one sample of a study of T cells in Graves' hyperthyroidism and ophthalmopathy. TCRdb re-analysed the multiplex PCR reads in MiXCR, keeping a single row per CDR3 protein. The sample contains 550,000 to 800,000 distinct CDR3 sequences, 15% to 20% of which appear only once. Sequencing was carried out using blood. The receptors shown here come from a man between 50 and 59 years old with Graves' hyperthyroidism. CDR3s include the opening cysteine and the closing phenylalanine or tryptophan. Fields, in order: clone size, D gene, V gene, J gene, CDR3 protein, CDR3 DNA. D genes are given only for firm matches. Not every row has a clone size; where given, it reads once, few, many or a size class.

-	-	TRBV10-3	TRBJ2-1	CAISARDPGPDEQFF	TGTGCCATCAGTGCCCGGGACCCGGGCCCCGATGAGCAGTTCTTC
few	TRBD1	TRBV6-5	TRBJ2-7	CASSYSEGGGYEQYF	TGTGCCAGCAGTTACTCAGAAGGGGGCGGTTACGAGCAGTACTTC
few	-	TRBV7-3	TRBJ2-7	CASSLSPSLEQYF	TGTGCCAGCAGCTTATCGCCTAGTTTGGAGCAGTACTTC
many	-	TRBV28	TRBJ1-1	CASSLWSLGGTEAFF	TGTGCCAGCAGTTTATGGAGCCTGGGGGGAACTGAAGCTTTCTTT
once	-	TRBV6-5	TRBJ1-2	CASSYPFGYTF	TGTGCCAGCAGTTATCCGTTTGGCTACACCTTC
-	-	TRBV7-2	TRBJ1-5	CASSLVAGSNQPQHF	TGTGCCAGCAGCTTAGTTGCGGGTAGCAATCAGCCCCAGCATTTT
few	TRBD2	TRBV5-6	TRBJ2-2	CASSLGTSALNTGELFF	TGTGCCAGCAGCTTGGGGACTAGCGCGCTGAACACCGGGGAGCTGTTTTTT
many	-	TRBV27	TRBJ2-7	CASSSLDNPYEQYF	TGTGCCAGCAGTTCCCTGGACAATCCCTACGAGCAGTACTTC
many	-	TRBV20-1	TRBJ2-2	CSASETARGGELFF	TGCAGTGCTAGTGAAACAGCGAGGGGCGGGGAGCTGTTTTTT
few	-	TRBV12-5	TRBJ2-2	CASGLVLAQNTGELFF	TGTGCTAGTGGTTTGGTCCTAGCCCAGAACACCGGGGAGCTGTTTTTT
few	TRBD1	TRBV20-1	TRBJ1-6	CSARPTGDYSYNSPLHF	TGCAGTGCTAGGCCTACAGGGGACTACTCCTATAATTCACCCCTCCACTTT
many	TRBD2	TRBV24-1	TRBJ2-1	CATSDRKGLATSYNEQFF	TGTGCCACCAGTGATCGAAAGGGACTAGCGACATCCTACAATGAGCAGTTCTTC
-	-	TRBV19	TRBJ1-5	CASIETAGGQPQHF	TGTGCCAGTATAGAGACAGCGGGGGGTCAGCCCCAGCATTTT
medium-sized	-	TRBV7-9	TRBJ2-7	CASSPLDGSASYEQYF	TGTGCCAGCAGCCCCCTGGACGGAAGCGCTTCCTACGAGCAGTACTTC
many	-	TRBV5-6	TRBJ2-2	CASSFRAGNTGELFF	TGTGCCAGCAGCTTTCGGGCGGGAAACACCGGGGAGCTGTTTTTT
many	-	TRBV30	TRBJ2-5	CAWSKMGRETQYF	TGTGCCTGGAGTAAAATGGGCAGGGAGACCCAGTACTTC
many	-	TRBV28	TRBJ2-5	CASSSSGTSQETQYF	TGTGCCAGCAGTTCCTCCGGGACTTCCCAAGAGACCCAGTACTTC
few	TRBD1	TRBV25-1	TRBJ1-2	CASSEYRDSLGGGYTF	TGTGCCAGCAGTGAATACCGGGACAGCCTTGGGGGTGGCTACACCTTC
many	-	TRBV11-2	TRBJ1-2	CASSTGPDPYGYTF	TGTGCCAGCAGCACAGGACCTGATCCCTATGGCTACACCTTC
many	-	TRBV11-2	TRBJ1-4	CASSLRWTAQGLFF	TGTGCCAGCAGCTTAAGATGGACAGCCCAAGGACTGTTTTTT
few	TRBD2	TRBV27	TRBJ2-2	CASSFILAGTSGELFF	TGTGCCAGCAGTTTCATACTAGCGGGTACTAGCGGGGAGCTGTTTTTT
-	-	TRBV6-6	TRBJ1-2	CASSYSTVNYGYSF	TGTGCCAGCAGTTACTCCACCGTCAACTATGGCTACAGCTTC
-	-	TRBV19	TRBJ2-7	CASSMIMGMIDEQYF	TGTGCCAGTAGTATGATCATGGGAATGATTGACGAGCAGTACTTC
-	-	TRBV18	TRBJ2-7	CASPLAAYEQYF	TGTGCCAGCCCACTCGCTGCATACGAGCAGTACTTC
many	TRBD2	TRBV5-4	TRBJ2-1	CASSLFSGSYNEQFF	TGTGCCAGCAGCTTGTTTAGCGGGAGTTACAATGAGCAGTTCTTC
many	TRBD1	TRBV11-2	TRBJ2-1	CASSTTTGADEQFF	TGTGCCAGCAGCACGACGACAGGGGCGGATGAGCAGTTCTTC
few	-	TRBV7-8	TRBJ1-5	CASSARGRGYSYNQPQHF	TGTGCCAGCAGCGCCCGGGGGAGAGGGTATTCCTACAATCAGCCCCAGCATTTT
few	-	TRBV18	TRBJ1-2	CASSPPPGDGYGYTF	TGTGCCAGCTCACCACCGCCGGGGGACGGCTATGGCTACACCTTC